The 2 T cell receptor beta chains presented below share a single source sample, sequenced in a study of T cells in Graves' hyperthyroidism and ophthalmopathy. RNA transcripts yielded amplified TCR beta CDR3 regions. The HTBI set primed first-round TCR CDR3 RT-PCR. Each CDR3 protein gets one entry after TCRdb re-called the multiplex PCR reads with MiXCR. The sample shows about 400,000 distinct CDR3 sequences, roughly 15% of them seen only once. Specimen: blood. These receptor sequences come from a woman under 30 with Graves' hyperthyroidism.

This clonotype was detected once. The chain recombines TRBV20-1 with TRBJ1-5, with D maybe TRBD1 (6 bases). This CDR3 is 15 amino acids long. From germline, CDR1 is DFQATT and CDR2 SNEGSKA (reference sequence). Trimming took off 5 bases at V and 4 bases at J, with 18 bases between the two ends. Here the CDR3 DNA reads TGCAGTGCTGGGATTATAAGAGGGGGAAATCAGCCCCAGCATTTT. Protein: CSAGIIRGGNQPQHF.

This clonotype was recorded many times. DNA of the CDR3: TGTGCCAGCAGTGAATTGGGACAGGGCACAGATACGCAGTATTTT. Its translation is CASSELGQGTDTQYF. V is TRBV25-1 and J is TRBJ2-3, with TRBD1 identical over 8 bases. CDR3 length equals 15 residues. With V trimmed by 1 base and J by 1 base, 1 base remained unmatched. Germline V gene lookup returns CDR1 MGHDK and CDR2 SYGVNS.